Below are 9 T cell receptor beta chains sequenced from a single sample in a study of T cells in Graves' hyperthyroidism and ophthalmopathy. RNA transcripts were the template for amplifying TCR beta CDR3 regions. HTBI primers were the set used in a first-round RT-PCR of the TCR CDR3. TCRdb passed the multiplex PCR reads through MiXCR, listing each CDR3 protein once. The table lists approximately 490,000 distinct CDR3 sequences, about 20% of them singletons, with 45% to 55% in the top ten. Sequenced material: blood. The receptors originated from a woman aged 70-85 years with Graves' ophthalmopathy.

This clonotype came up many times. At one boundary the junction diverges from the germline segment, which might be a read error. The chain uses TRBV6-1 and TRBJ2-3; the D is unclear. CDR1 is MNHNS and CDR2 is SASEGT in the germline V gene. The CDR3 runs 13 residues. The CDR3 DNA sequence: TGTGCCAGCAGAGAAGATATAACAGATACGCAGTATTTT. This translates into CASREDITDTQYF.

This clonotype was observed a few times. The chain is built from TRBV4-1 and TRBJ2-7, with D maybe TRBD1 (5 bases). Germline V gene data show CDR1 as MGHRA and CDR2 as YSYEKL. Trimming removed 1 base from V and 2 bases from J, with 15 bases in between. This CDR3 is 16 amino acids long. CDR3 sequence: CASSQVWQGNTYEQYF. DNA for the CDR3: TGCGCCAGCAGCCAAGTCTGGCAGGGCAATACCTACGAGCAGTACTTC.

This clonotype was seen repeatedly, ten times or more. V gene TRBV20-1 combines with J gene TRBJ2-7, with D hard to call. With 2 bases removed from V and 4 bases from J, the gap between germline ends came to 9 bases. The CDR3 sequence is 12 residues long. The V gene's germline CDR1 is DFQATT and CDR2 SNEGSKA (reference sequence). CDR3 sequence (DNA): TGCAGTGCTAGACGCCTATTGTACGAGCAGTACTTC. It translates to CSARRLLYEQYF.

This clonotype was recorded only once. This chain connects TRBV28 to TRBJ2-7; D may be TRBD2 (6 bases). Germline V gene lookup returns CDR1 MDHEN and CDR2 SYDVKM. The CDR3 length is 16 residues. Trimming took 6 bases from V and 0 from J, leaving 18 bases between them. For the CDR3, the DNA is TGTGCCAGCAGCCTACCAGGGACTGGGGGCTCCTACGAGCAGTACTTC. Translating it yields CASSLPGTGGSYEQYF.

This clonotype has at least ten counts. J is TRBJ2-3 and V is TRBV2, with D hard to call. The CDR3 is 14 amino acids. V lost 7 bases and J 2 bases, leaving 13 bases between the germline ends. The germline CDR1 and CDR2 sequences are SNHLY and FYNNEI. The CDR3 nucleotides are TGTGCCAGCATTGGACGGACCATCACAGATACGCAGTATTTT. As protein: CASIGRTITDTQYF. Full variable domain (outside the CDR3, taken from reference TRBV2 and TRBJ2-3): EPEVTQTPSHQVTQMGQEVILRCVPISNHLYFYWYRQILGQKVEFLVSFYNNEISEKSEIFDDQFSVERPDGSNFTLKIRSTKLEDSAMYFCASIGRTITDTQYFGPGTRLTVL.

This clonotype was recorded only once. This clone may be a read error of a much larger clone one base away. The V call is TRBV28, the J call TRBJ1-2; a possible D gene is TRBD1 (5 bases). This CDR3 is built from 14 residues. Germline values: CDR1 MDHEN, CDR2 SYDVKM. V lost 5 bases, J lost 5 bases, and 15 bases lay in between. CDR3 protein: CASSAGDLGYGYTF. As DNA, the CDR3 is TGTGCCAGCAGTGCCGGGGACCTCGGGTATGGCTACACCTTC.

This sequence joins TRBV18 and TRBJ2-7; 9 bases match TRBD1. The germline CDR1 and CDR2 sequences are KGHSH and LQKENI. The CDR3 is 15 amino acids. J was trimmed by 4 bases and V by 1 base; bases with no gene match: 5. In nucleotides, the CDR3 is TGTGCCAGCTCACCACTTACCGGGACAGGGTACGAGCAGTACTTC. Translation: CASSPLTGTGYEQYF.

This clonotype has only a few counts. The chain links TRBV27 to TRBJ1-5, with a tentative D call TRBD1 (5 bases). Per the germline V gene, CDR1 is MNHEY and CDR2 is SMNVEV (reference sequence). This CDR3 is 15 amino acids long. V lost 4 bases, J lost 9 bases, and 19 bases lay in between. CDR3: CASSSIAGVPWPQHF. The CDR3 DNA reads TGTGCCAGCAGTTCAATAGCGGGGGTTCCATGGCCCCAGCATTTT.

The rearrangement uses TRBV2 and TRBJ1-4, with D unclear. The CDR3 extends over 13 amino acids. Trimming removed 9 bases from V and 8 bases from J, with 16 bases in between. Germline V gene lookup returns CDR1 SNHLY and CDR2 FYNNEI. CDR3 DNA sequence: TGTGCCAGTGGACGGGGATTTTGGGAAAAACTGTTTTTT. Its protein product is CASGRGFWEKLFF.